This TCR beta chain derives from a study of blood T cell repertoires in COVID-19. Study-level background: T cells, B-cell-depleted T cells, or PBMCs supplied cDNA or gDNA.

The CDR3 totals 14 residues. Germline loops: CDR1 LGHDT, CDR2 YNNKEL (reference sequence). V dropped 5 bases and J dropped 7 bases, with 15 bases sitting between them. Profiling relied on immunoSEQ multiplex PCR, and the TCRdb table lists in-frame clones only, not all of them. Here the sample spans roughly 200,000 clones, 75% to 90% being singletons. This TCR was sampled from a man aged 55 to 70 with acute or convalescent COVID-19. The chain has TRBV3-1 (or the pseudogene TRBV3-2) and TRBJ2-1, with D tentatively TRBD2 (6 bases). Sequenced: peripheral blood. In DNA form, the CDR3 reads TGTGCCAGCAGCTTAGCGGCGCTACAAAATGAGCAGTTCTTC. Its translation is CASSLAALQNEQFF.